These 6 T cell receptor beta chains originate from one sample sequenced in a study of CD8 T cells in ankylosing spondylitis. TCRdb passed the 5' RACE reads through MiXCR, listing each CDR3 protein once. Here the sample spans roughly 120,000 distinct CDR3 sequences, over 6% being singletons. The sequencing sample was made of blood, either unsorted or a sorted T cell fraction (not recorded which). The receptors were sampled from a male donor with ankylosing spondylitis or in good health (not recorded which).

V is TRBV5-1 and J is TRBJ1-3; D is unclear. The V gene lost 6 bases and the J gene lost 4 bases, with 11 bases spanning the gap. The CDR3 consists of 13 residues. Germline values: CDR1 SGHRS, CDR2 YFSETQ. The chain's CDR3 is CASTTDSGNTIYF. The CDR3 nucleotides read TGCGCCAGCACAACCGACTCGGGAAACACCATATATTTT.

This clonotype has ten or more counts. V gene TRBV25-1 combines with J gene TRBJ2-2; the D is unclear. There are 15 residues in the CDR3. The germline V and J ends were trimmed by 2 bases and 3 bases, with 10 bases remaining between them. The V gene's germline CDR1 is MGHDK and CDR2 SYGVNS. The CDR3: CASSEGRSHTGELFF. For the CDR3, the DNA is TGTGCCAGCAGTGAAGGGCGGAGTCACACCGGGGAGCTGTTTTTT.

This clonotype was observed many times. The chain has TRBV3-1 and TRBJ2-2; 7 positions agree with TRBD1. V lost 4 bases and J lost 1; bases outside the gene matches: 3. The CDR3 extends over 15 amino acids. Germline CDR1 LGHDT, CDR2 YNNKEL (reference sequence). The CDR3 bases are TGTGCCAGCAGCCCCCGACAGGGGAACACCGGGGAGCTGTTTTTT. Its protein is CASSPRQGNTGELFF.

Many counts were recorded for this clonotype. The rearrangement links TRBV27 to TRBJ2-2, with D perhaps matching TRBD1 or TRBD2 (5 bases each). Trimming left V 2 bases short and J 3 bases short, with 7 bases between. The length of the CDR3 is 14 residues. Germline V gives CDR1 MNHEY, CDR2 SMNVEV (reference sequence). CDR3 residues: CASSLGTHTGELFF. DNA for the CDR3: TGTGCCAGCAGTTTAGGGACCCACACCGGGGAGCTGTTTTTT.

The rearrangement uses TRBV5-5 and TRBJ1-1, with D uncertain. Germline CDR1 and CDR2: SGHKS and YYEKEE (reference sequence). The CDR3 loop spans 14 amino acids. Trimming stripped 0 bases from V and 1 base from J, with 7 bases between. CDR3 amino acids: CASSLVTRNTEAFF. The CDR3 bases are TGTGCCAGCAGCTTGGTCACAAGGAACACTGAAGCTTTCTTT.

V and J are TRBV7-9 and TRBJ2-7; 12 bases line up with TRBD2. There are 15 residues in the CDR3. Trimming cost V 5 bases and J 4 bases; bases outside gene matches: 6. Germline assignment: CDR1 SEHNR and CDR2 FQNEAQ (reference sequence). The CDR3 DNA sequence: TGTGCCAGCAGCATTCGGACTAGCGGGAAATACGAGCAGTACTTC. Protein sequence: CASSIRTSGKYEQYF.